This T cell receptor beta chain was sequenced for a study of patients and donors after allogeneic stem cell transplantation. This CDR3 comprises 15 residues. CDR1 is SGDLS and CDR2 is YYNGEE in the germline V gene. The V gene lost 6 bases and the J gene lost 5 bases, with 17 bases spanning the gap. TCRdb processed the RT-PCR reads anew with MiXCR; each CDR3 protein has one entry. The table includes 190,000 or so distinct CDR3 sequences, roughly 38% detected once. The sequence was collected from a human donor who was either an allogeneic HSCT recipient or a stem cell or donor lymphocyte infusion donor (not recorded which). It is not recorded whose cells these are; they may come from a transplant donor. The chain combines TRBV9 with TRBJ2-2; D possibly matches TRBD1 or TRBD2 (5 bases each). The sequenced sample consisted of blood, either unsorted or a sorted T cell fraction (not recorded which). The DNA of the CDR3 is TGTGCCAGCACCGGGACCCAAATGGGGACCGGGGAGCTGTTTTTT. Encoded protein: CASTGTQMGTGELFF.